These 12 T cell receptor beta chains were sequenced from one sample in a study of control samples from healthy donors and cancer patients. Only in-frame clones appear in the TCRdb table, and some are missing; sequencing was by immunoSEQ multiplex PCR. The data hold around 45,000 clones, with about 75% observed a single time. The sample consisted of formalin-fixed, paraffin-embedded tissue. The receptor source for this set is a male donor with melanoma.

The gene calls are TRBV6-5 and TRBJ1-2, with 8 positions matching TRBD1. With V trimmed by 7 bases and J by 5 bases, 12 bases remained unmatched. Germline loops: CDR1 MNHEY, CDR2 SVGAGI. CDR3 length equals 15 residues. The CDR3 protein is CASMAVGQGSYGYTF. CDR3 nucleotide sequence: TGTGCCAGCATGGCGGTCGGACAGGGTAGTTATGGCTACACCTTC.

The J gene is TRBJ2-7, the V gene TRBV10-2; D assignment may be TRBD1 or TRBD2 (6 bases each). Trimming cost V 1 base and J 0 bases, with 13 bases left between them. This CDR3 contains 16 residues. The germline V gene encodes CDR1 WSHSY and CDR2 SAAADI. CDR3 nucleotide sequence: TGCGCCAGCAGTGAGTACGGGGGCTCCCGCTCCTACGAGCAGTACTTC. Its translation is CASSEYGGSRSYEQYF.

The chain combines TRBV7-9 with TRBJ2-7; the D gene is possibly TRBD2 (7 bases). CDR3 length: 16 amino acids. Germline CDR1 is SEHNR and CDR2 is FQNEAQ (reference sequence). Trimming removed 2 bases at V and 5 bases at J, with 19 bases between. CDR3 region: CASSLYGGGLADEQYF. As DNA, the CDR3 is TGTGCCAGCAGCTTATATGGCGGGGGCCTAGCTGACGAGCAGTACTTC.

The chain links TRBV19 to TRBJ2-1; TRBD2 aligns across 8 bases. V was clipped by 5 bases and J by 6 bases; unmatched bases: 6. The CDR3 covers 14 residues. Per the germline V gene, CDR1 is LNHDA and CDR2 is SQIVND (reference sequence). The CDR3 DNA reads TGTGCCAGTAGTTCGCCGGGACTAGTCAATGAGCAGTTCTTC. Its translation: CASSSPGLVNEQFF.

Sample share makes this clone medium-sized. The chain joins TRBV28 to TRBJ2-5, with a tentative D call TRBD2 (6 bases). The CDR3 sequence is 16 residues long. The germline V and J ends were trimmed by 6 bases and 5 bases, with 22 bases remaining between them. CDR1 and CDR2 from the germline V gene are MDHEN and SYDVKM. The CDR3 DNA reads TGTGCCAGCAGCCTTCGGGAGACAGAGTTGGGCGAGACCCAGTACTTC. This gives the protein CASSLRETELGETQYF. Full variable domain (remainder filled in from reference TRBV28 and TRBJ2-5): DVKVTQSSRYLVKRTGEKVFLECVQDMDHENMFWYRQDPGLGLRLIYFSYDVKMKEKGDIPEGYSVSREKKERFSLILESASTNQTSMYLCASSLRETELGETQYFGPGTRLLVL.

There are a few counts of this clone. This chain connects TRBV28 to TRBJ2-1; D unresolved. The ends were cut back, 4 bases at V and 8 bases at J, with 21 bases in the middle. The germline V gene has CDR1 MDHEN and CDR2 SYDVKM. The CDR3 spans 16 residues. The DNA for the CDR3 is TGTGCCAGCAGTTCCATCACTACCCGCAGCGTCGATGAGCAGTTCTTC. Translation gives CASSSITTRSVDEQFF.

This chain joins TRBV5-4 and TRBJ1-1, with 9 positions matching TRBD1. The V and J ends lost 3 bases and 10 bases, in that order; junction bases with no gene match: 4. The length of the CDR3 is 12 residues. Germline CDR1 and CDR2: SGHNT and YYREEE (reference sequence). In DNA, the CDR3 is TGTGCCAGCAGCTCCACGACAGGGGGAGCTTTCTTT. Translation: CASSSTTGGAFF.

The chain has TRBV7-2 and TRBJ2-1; D gene unclear. The CDR3 has 18 residues. With 2 bases removed from V and 3 bases from J, the gap between germline ends came to 20 bases. Per germline, CDR1 SGHTA and CDR2 FQGNSA. The CDR3 nucleotides read TGTGCCAGCAGCTTAACCACCATTGGGCGGACGTTCTACAATGAGCAGTTCTTC. Amino acid sequence: CASSLTTIGRTFYNEQFF.

This clone was detected a few times. This chain links TRBV19 with TRBJ2-7; no clear D gene. CDR1 and CDR2 from the germline V gene are LNHDA and SQIVND (reference sequence). V was pared by 0 bases and J by 2 bases, with 8 bases between. CDR3 length: 14 residues. The CDR3 DNA reads TGTGCCAGTAGTATAGAAGGTGGCGCCTACGAGCAGTACTTC. Its translation: CASSIEGGAYEQYF.

This chain uses TRBV14 with TRBJ2-1; the D gene is possibly TRBD2 (5 bases). This CDR3 spans 15 amino acids. The germline CDR1 and CDR2 sequences are SGHDN and FVKESK. Trimming cost V 3 bases and J 2 bases, with 11 bases left between them. The CDR3 spells CASSHTRVPYNEQFF. In nucleotides, the CDR3 is TGTGCCAGCAGCCACACTAGAGTCCCCTACAATGAGCAGTTCTTC.

The genes are TRBV2 and TRBJ2-1; 8 bases line up with TRBD2. CDR3 length equals 17 residues. V lost 4 bases to trimming and J lost 8 bases; unmatched junction nucleotides: 16. Per germline, CDR1 SNHLY and CDR2 FYNNEI. The CDR3 nucleotides are TGTGCCAGCAGTGCATCCCGAGCGGGAGCTAGGGGGGATGAGCAGTTCTTC. It translates to CASSASRAGARGDEQFF.

J is TRBJ2-1 and V is TRBV7-9; TRBD2 matches 7 bases. The CDR3 consists of 16 residues. With V trimmed by 5 bases and J by 0 bases, 7 bases remained unmatched. Germline-derived CDR1 and CDR2 are SEHNR and FQNEAQ (reference sequence). CDR3 protein: CASSPLAGSSYNEQFF. CDR3 bases: TGTGCCAGCAGCCCGTTAGCGGGTAGCTCCTACAATGAGCAGTTCTTC.